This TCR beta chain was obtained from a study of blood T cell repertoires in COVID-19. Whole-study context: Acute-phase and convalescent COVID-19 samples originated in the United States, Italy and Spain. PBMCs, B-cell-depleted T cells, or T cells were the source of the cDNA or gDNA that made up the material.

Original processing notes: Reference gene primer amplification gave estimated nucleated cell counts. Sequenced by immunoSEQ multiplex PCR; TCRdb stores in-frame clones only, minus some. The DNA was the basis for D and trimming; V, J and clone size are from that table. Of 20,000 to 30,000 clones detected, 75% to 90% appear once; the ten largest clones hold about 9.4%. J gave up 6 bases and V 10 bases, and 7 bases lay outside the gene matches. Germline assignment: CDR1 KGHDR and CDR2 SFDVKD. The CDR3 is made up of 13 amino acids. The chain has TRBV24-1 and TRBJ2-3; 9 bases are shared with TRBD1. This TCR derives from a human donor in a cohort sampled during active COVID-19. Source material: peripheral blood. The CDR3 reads CATGQGYADTQYF. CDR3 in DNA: TGTGCCACAGGACAGGGGTACGCTGATACGCAGTATTTT.